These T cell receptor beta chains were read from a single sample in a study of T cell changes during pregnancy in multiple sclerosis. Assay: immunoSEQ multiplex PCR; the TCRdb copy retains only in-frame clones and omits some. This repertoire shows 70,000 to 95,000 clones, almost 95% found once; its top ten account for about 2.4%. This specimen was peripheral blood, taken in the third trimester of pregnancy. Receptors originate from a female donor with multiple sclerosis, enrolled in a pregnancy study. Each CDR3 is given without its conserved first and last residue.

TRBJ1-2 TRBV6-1 ASRSDRVWGYT
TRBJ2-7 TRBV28 ASSLGTSGRVYEQY
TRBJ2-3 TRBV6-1 ASSELAGRADTQY
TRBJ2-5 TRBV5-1 ASSLAARFQETQY
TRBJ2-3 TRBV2 ASSDDSPDTQY
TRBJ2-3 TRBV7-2 ASRDGLAAPTDTQY
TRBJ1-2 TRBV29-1 SVTDSFNYGYT
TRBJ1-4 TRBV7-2 ASSPGTGPEKLF
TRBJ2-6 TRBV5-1 ASSLIPGSGANVLT
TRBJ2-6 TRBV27 ASSFGRANVLT
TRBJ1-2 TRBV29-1 SARKGSGGEGYT
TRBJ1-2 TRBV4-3 ASSQDLGTGGDYGYT
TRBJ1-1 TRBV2 ASSRGGYEMNTEAF
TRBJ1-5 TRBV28 ASSLTGGKSGPQH
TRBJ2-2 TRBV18 ASSLNTAGGNTGELF